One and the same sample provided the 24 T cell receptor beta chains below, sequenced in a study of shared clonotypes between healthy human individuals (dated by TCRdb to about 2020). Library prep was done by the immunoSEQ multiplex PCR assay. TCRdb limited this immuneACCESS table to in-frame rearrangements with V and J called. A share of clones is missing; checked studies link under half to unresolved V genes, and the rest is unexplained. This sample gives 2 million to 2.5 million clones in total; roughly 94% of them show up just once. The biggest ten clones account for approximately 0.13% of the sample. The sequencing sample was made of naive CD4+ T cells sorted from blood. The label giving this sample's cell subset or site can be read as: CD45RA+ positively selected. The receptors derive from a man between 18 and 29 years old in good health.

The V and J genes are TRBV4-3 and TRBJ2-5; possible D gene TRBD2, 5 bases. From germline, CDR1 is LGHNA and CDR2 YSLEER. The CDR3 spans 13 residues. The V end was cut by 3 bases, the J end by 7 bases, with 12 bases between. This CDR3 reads CASSQAIEGTQYF. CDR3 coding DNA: TGCGCCAGCAGCCAGGCGATAGAGGGGACCCAGTACTTC.

The CDR3 loop is CASSSADSNQPQHF. DNA of the CDR3: TGTGCCAGCAGTTCAGCGGATAGCAATCAGCCCCAGCATTTT. The V gene is TRBV6-5, the J gene TRBJ1-5; the D is unclear. CDR1 is MNHEY, CDR2 SVGAGI, per germline. This CDR3 region has 14 residues. Trimming pared 4 bases from V and 0 bases from J, leaving 7 bases between.

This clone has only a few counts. In DNA, the CDR3 is TGTGCCAGCAGTGAAGCGCAGGGCTCTGGGGCCAACGTCCTGACTTTC. This sequence encodes CASSEAQGSGANVLTF. The chain has TRBV6-1 and TRBJ2-6; maybe TRBD1 (5 bases). Germline CDR1 is MNHNS and CDR2 is SASEGT. Deletions cut 0 bases from V and 0 bases from J, with 6 bases between. CDR3 size: 16 residues.

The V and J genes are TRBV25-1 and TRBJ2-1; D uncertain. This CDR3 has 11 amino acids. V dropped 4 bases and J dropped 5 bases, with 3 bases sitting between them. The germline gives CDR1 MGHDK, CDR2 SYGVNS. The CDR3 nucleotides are TGTGCCAGCAGTGCCCACAATGAGCAGTTCTTC. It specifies CASSAHNEQFF.

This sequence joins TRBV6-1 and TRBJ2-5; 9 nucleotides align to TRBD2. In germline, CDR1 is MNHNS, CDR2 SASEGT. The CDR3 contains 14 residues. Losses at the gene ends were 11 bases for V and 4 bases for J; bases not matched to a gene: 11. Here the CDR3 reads CASTRAGGRETQYF. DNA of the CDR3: TGTGCCTCGACCCGGGCGGGGGGGCGAGAGACCCAGTACTTC.

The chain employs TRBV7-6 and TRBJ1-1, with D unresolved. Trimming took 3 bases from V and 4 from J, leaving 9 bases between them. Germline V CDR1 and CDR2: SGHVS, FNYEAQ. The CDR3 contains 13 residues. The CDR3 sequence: CASSFSRGTEAFF. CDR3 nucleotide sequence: TGTGCCAGCAGCTTTTCCCGGGGCACTGAAGCTTTCTTT.

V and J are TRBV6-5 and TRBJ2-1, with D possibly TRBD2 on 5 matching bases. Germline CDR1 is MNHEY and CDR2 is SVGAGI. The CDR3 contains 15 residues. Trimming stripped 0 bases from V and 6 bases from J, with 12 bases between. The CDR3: CASSYSGGLSNEQFF. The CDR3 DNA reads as TGTGCCAGCAGTTACTCGGGCGGGCTCAGCAATGAGCAGTTCTTC.

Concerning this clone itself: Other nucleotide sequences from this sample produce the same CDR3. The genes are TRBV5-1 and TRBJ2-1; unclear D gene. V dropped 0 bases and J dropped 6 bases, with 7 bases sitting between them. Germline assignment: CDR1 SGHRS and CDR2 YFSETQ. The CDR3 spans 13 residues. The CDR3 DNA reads TGCGCCAGCAGCTTGGCCTTGAGCAATGAGCAGTTCTTC. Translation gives CASSLALSNEQFF.

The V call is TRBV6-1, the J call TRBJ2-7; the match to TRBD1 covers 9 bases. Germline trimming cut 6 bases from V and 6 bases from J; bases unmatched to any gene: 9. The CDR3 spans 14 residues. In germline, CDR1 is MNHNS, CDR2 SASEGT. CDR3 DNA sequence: TGTGCCAGCAGGAGAGGGGACAGGGAGGCCGAGCAGTACTTC. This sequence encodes CASRRGDREAEQYF.

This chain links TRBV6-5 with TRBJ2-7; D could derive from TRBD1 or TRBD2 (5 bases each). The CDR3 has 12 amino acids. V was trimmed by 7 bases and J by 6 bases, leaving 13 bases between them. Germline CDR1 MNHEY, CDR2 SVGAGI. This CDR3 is CASIKGTGEQYF. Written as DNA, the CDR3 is TGTGCCAGCATAAAGGGGACGGGCGAGCAGTACTTC.

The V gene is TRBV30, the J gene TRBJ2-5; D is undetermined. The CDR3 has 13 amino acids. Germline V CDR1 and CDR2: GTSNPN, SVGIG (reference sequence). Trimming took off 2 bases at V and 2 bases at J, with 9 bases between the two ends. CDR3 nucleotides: TGTGCCTGGAGTCTTGGGAATCAAGAGACCCAGTACTTC. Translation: CAWSLGNQETQYF.

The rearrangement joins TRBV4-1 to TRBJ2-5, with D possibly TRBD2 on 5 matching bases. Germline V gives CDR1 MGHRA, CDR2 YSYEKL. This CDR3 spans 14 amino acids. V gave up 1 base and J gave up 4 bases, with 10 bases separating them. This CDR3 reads CASSQVSGGETQYF. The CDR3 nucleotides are TGCGCCAGCAGCCAAGTCTCCGGAGGAGAGACCCAGTACTTC.

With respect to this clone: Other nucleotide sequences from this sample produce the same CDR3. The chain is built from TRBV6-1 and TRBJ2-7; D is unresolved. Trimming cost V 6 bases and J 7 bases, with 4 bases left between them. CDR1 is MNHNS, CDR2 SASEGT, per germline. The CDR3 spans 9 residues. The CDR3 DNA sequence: TGTGCCAGCAGGGGGGAGCAGTACTTC. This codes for CASRGEQYF.

The CDR3: CASSLGAVYNEQFF. CDR3 nucleotides: TGTGCCAGCAGCTTAGGGGCGGTCTACAATGAGCAGTTCTTC. The gene calls are TRBV11-2 and TRBJ2-1; D is unclear. CDR1 SGHAT and CDR2 FQNNGV come from the germline V gene. V was trimmed by 1 base and J by 3 bases, leaving 7 bases between them. The CDR3 contains 14 residues.

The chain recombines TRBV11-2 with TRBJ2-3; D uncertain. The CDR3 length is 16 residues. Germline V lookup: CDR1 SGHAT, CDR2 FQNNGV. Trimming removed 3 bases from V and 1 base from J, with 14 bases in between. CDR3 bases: TGTGCCAGCAGCTTCCGGCCCAGCGCCGGCACAGATACGCAGTATTTT. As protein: CASSFRPSAGTDTQYF.

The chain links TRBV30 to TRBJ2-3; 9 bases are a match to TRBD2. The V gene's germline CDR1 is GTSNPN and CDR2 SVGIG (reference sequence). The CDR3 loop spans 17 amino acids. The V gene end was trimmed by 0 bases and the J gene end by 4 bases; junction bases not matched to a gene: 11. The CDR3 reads CAWSVRRTSVPPDTQYF. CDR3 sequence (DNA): TGTGCCTGGAGTGTACGCCGGACTAGCGTCCCCCCAGATACGCAGTATTTT. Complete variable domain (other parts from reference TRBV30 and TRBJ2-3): SQTIHQWPATLVQPVGSPLSLECTVEGTSNPNLYWYRQAAGRGLQLLFYSVGIGQISSEVPQNLSASRPQDRQFILSSKKLLLSDSGFYLCAWSVRRTSVPPDTQYFGPGTRLTVL.

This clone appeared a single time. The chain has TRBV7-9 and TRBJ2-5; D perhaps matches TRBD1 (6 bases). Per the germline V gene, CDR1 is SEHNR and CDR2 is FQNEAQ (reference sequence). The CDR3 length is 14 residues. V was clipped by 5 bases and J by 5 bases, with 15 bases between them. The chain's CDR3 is CASSRTGPQETQYF. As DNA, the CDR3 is TGTGCCAGCAGCCGCACAGGGCCCCAGGAGACCCAGTACTTC.

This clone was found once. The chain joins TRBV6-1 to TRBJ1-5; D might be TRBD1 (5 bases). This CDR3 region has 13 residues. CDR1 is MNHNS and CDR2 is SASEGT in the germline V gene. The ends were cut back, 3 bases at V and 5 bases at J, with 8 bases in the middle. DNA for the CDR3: TGTGCCAGCAGTGACAGCAGGGATCAGCCCCAGCATTTT. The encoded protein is CASSDSRDQPQHF.

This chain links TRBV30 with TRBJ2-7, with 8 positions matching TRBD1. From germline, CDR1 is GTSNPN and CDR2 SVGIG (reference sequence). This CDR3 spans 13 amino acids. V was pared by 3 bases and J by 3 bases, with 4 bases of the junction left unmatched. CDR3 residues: CAWRGTGGYEQYF. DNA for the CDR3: TGTGCCTGGAGAGGAACAGGGGGCTACGAGCAGTACTTC. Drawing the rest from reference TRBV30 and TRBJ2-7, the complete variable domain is SQTIHQWPATLVQPVGSPLSLECTVEGTSNPNLYWYRQAAGRGLQLLFYSVGIGQISSEVPQNLSASRPQDRQFILSSKKLLLSDSGFYLCAWRGTGGYEQYFGPGTRLTVT.

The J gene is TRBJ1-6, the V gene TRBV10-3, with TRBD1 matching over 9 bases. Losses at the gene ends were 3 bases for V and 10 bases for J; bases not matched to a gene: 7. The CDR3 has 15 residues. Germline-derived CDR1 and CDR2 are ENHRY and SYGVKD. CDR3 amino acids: CAISDTGTGRSPLHF. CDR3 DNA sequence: TGTGCCATCAGTGACACCGGGACAGGGCGGTCACCCCTCCACTTT.

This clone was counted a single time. The CDR3 region is CASSLDLVYEQYF. The CDR3 DNA reads TGTGCCAGCAGCTTAGATCTGGTTTACGAGCAGTACTTC. The chain has TRBV11-2 and TRBJ2-7, with D uncertain. CDR1 is SGHAT and CDR2 is FQNNGV in the germline V gene. This CDR3 region has 13 residues. V was pared by 0 bases and J by 4 bases, with 7 bases between.

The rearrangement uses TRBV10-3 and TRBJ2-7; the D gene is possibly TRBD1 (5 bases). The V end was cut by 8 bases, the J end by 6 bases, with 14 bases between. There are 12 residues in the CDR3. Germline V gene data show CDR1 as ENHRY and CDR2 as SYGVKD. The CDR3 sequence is CAISPGLGEQYF. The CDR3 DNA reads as TGTGCCATCTCCCCAGGGTTGGGCGAGCAGTACTTC.

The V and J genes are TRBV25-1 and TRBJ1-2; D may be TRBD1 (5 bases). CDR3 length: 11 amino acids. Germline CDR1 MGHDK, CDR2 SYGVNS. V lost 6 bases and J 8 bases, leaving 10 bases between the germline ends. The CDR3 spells CASSLQEGYTF. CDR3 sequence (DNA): TGTGCCAGCAGCTTACAGGAAGGCTACACCTTC.

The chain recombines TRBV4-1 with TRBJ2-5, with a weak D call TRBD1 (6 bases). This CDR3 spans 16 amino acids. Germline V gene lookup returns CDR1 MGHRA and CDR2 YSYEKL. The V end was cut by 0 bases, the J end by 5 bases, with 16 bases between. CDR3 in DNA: TGCGCCAGCAGCCAAGATTGGCCGGGACAAAGGGAGACCCAGTACTTC. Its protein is CASSQDWPGQRETQYF.